This paragraph covers one TCR beta chain sequence. Its antigen is still unknown. Both CD45RO+ cells and CCR7-negative CD45RA+ TemRA cells were combined to make up CD8 memory. This sample is part of a study of shared clonotypes between healthy human individuals. Trimming removed 6 bases from V and 5 bases from J, with 17 bases in between. CDR3 length: 15 amino acids. Germline V gene lookup returns CDR1 MNHEY and CDR2 SMNVEV (reference sequence). Study-level results: Among the subsets, naive ones generally showed larger estimated richness than memory ones.

Generated by immunoSEQ multiplex PCR, the TCRdb table keeps only in-frame clones and is missing some. The data show roughly 300,000 clones, around 86% seen once. Input material: memory CD8+ T cells sorted from blood. Noted subset: CD45RO+ cells pooled with CCR7-negative TemRA cells. The V and J genes are TRBV27 and TRBJ1-5; possible D gene TRBD1, 6 bases. The sequence derives from a man in his late teens or twenties in good health. The CDR3 loop reads CASRLLGGFDQPQHF. The CDR3 nucleotides are TGTGCCAGCAGGCTCCTAGGGGGTTTCGATCAGCCCCAGCATTTT.